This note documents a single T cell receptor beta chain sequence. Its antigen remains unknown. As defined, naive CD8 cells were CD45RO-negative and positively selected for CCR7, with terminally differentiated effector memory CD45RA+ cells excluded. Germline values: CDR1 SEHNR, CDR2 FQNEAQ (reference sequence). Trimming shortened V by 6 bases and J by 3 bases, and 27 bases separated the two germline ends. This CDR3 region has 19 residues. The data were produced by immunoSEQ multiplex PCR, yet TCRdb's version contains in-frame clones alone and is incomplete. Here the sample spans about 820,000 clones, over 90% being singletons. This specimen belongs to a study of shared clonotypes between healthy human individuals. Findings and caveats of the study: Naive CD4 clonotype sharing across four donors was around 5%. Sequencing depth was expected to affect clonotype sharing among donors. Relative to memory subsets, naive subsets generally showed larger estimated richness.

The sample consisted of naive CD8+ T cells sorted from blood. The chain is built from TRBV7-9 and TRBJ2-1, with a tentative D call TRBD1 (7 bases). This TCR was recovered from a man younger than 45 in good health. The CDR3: CASRSGGLAGTEIYNEQFF. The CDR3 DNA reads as TGTGCCAGCAGGTCAGGGGGGTTGGCTGGGACAGAAATCTACAATGAGCAGTTCTTC.